These 26 T cell receptor beta chains share one sample of origin, sequenced in a study of blood T cell repertoires in COVID-19. TCRdb keeps only in-frame clones here, not all; method: immunoSEQ multiplex PCR. The table records some 150,000 clones, about four fifths of them present only once. The sequenced sample was peripheral blood. The receptors originated from a human donor in a cohort sampled during active COVID-19.

This clone occurred many times. V usage is TRBV27 and J usage is TRBJ1-6; TRBD1 agrees at 7 bases. The CDR3 runs 14 residues. The V gene's germline CDR1 is MNHEY and CDR2 SMNVEV (reference sequence). Germline trimming cut 4 bases from V and 7 bases from J; bases unmatched to any gene: 4. CDR3 coding DNA: TGTGCCAGCAGTTCCCGGGACAGAAATTCACCCCTCCACTTT. Protein product: CASSSRDRNSPLHF.

The chain is built from TRBV19 and TRBJ1-1; D is uncertain. This CDR3 is 12 amino acids long. Germline CDR1 and CDR2: LNHDA and SQIVND (reference sequence). The V end lost 10 bases, the J end lost 4 bases, and 13 bases lay between the germline ends. The CDR3 bases are TGTGCCACCCTGACTATAGGCACTGAAGCTTTCTTT. This translates into CATLTIGTEAFF. The whole variable domain, remainder taken from reference TRBV19 and TRBJ1-1, is DGGITQSPKYLFRKEGQNVTLSCEQNLNHDAMYWYRQDPGQGLRLIYYSQIVNDFQKGDIAEGYSVSREKKESFPLTVTSAQKNPTAFYLCATLTIGTEAFFGQGTRLTVV.

The rearrangement joins TRBV7-9 to TRBJ2-5; D not resolved. Germline V lookup: CDR1 SEHNR, CDR2 FQNEAQ (reference sequence). This CDR3 comprises 12 residues. V lost 0 bases and J 4 bases, leaving 3 bases between the germline ends. The DNA for the CDR3 is TGTGCCAGCAGCTTAGCCGGAGAGACCCAGTACTTC. Amino acid sequence: CASSLAGETQYF.

The gene calls are TRBV5-1 and TRBJ2-7, with TRBD1 matching over 9 bases. After removal of 4 bases from V and 3 bases from J, the junction contained 5 bases not matched to a gene. The CDR3 has 14 residues. Germline values: CDR1 SGHRS, CDR2 YFSETQ. Here the CDR3 DNA reads TGCGCCAGCAGCCTCCGGGACAGGGACTACGAGCAGTACTTC. Amino acids: CASSLRDRDYEQYF. Filled out from reference TRBV5-1 and TRBJ2-7, the complete variable domain reads KAGVTQTPRYLIKTRGQQVTLSCSPISGHRSVSWYQQTPGQGLQFLFEYFSETQRNKGNFPGRFSGRQFSNSRSEMNVSTLELGDSALYLCASSLRDRDYEQYFGPGTRLTVT.

The rearrangement joins TRBV28 to TRBJ2-5, with 7 bases identical to TRBD1. The V gene's germline CDR1 is MDHEN and CDR2 SYDVKM. After removal of 2 bases from V and 2 bases from J, the junction contained 8 bases not matched to a gene. This CDR3 spans 16 amino acids. The CDR3 nucleotides read TGTGCCAGCAGTTTAGGGGACAGAGTCCGGCAAGAGACCCAGTACTTC. Protein: CASSLGDRVRQETQYF.

The chain combines TRBV4-3 with TRBJ1-2; 8 bases align to TRBD1. Germline V gene data show CDR1 as LGHNA and CDR2 as YSLEER. CDR3 length equals 13 residues. V dropped 11 bases and J dropped 3; count of bases not matched to a gene: 8. CDR3 amino acids: CASRGQGYYGYTF. DNA for the CDR3: TGCGCCTCCAGAGGACAGGGATACTATGGCTACACCTTC.

This clone was counted only a few times. The genes are TRBV9 and TRBJ2-1, with 11 bases that match TRBD2. Looked up from germline, CDR1 is SGDLS and CDR2 is YYNGEE. CDR3 length: 15 amino acids. V gave up 3 bases and J gave up 6 bases; unmatched junction bases: 5. The CDR3 loop is CASSALAGGFNEQFF. For the CDR3, the DNA is TGTGCCAGCAGCGCTCTAGCGGGGGGCTTCAATGAGCAGTTCTTC.

V and J are TRBV9 and TRBJ1-1, with a tentative D call TRBD1 (5 bases). CDR1 is SGDLS, CDR2 YYNGEE, per germline. V lost 0 bases and J lost 0, with 6 bases in between. The CDR3 is made up of 14 amino acids. The CDR3 sequence is CASSVGGVNTEAFF. The CDR3 region has the DNA TGTGCCAGCAGCGTAGGGGGGGTGAACACTGAAGCTTTCTTT. Drawing the rest from reference TRBV9 and TRBJ1-1, the complete variable domain is DSGVTQTPKHLITATGQRVTLRCSPRSGDLSVYWYQQSLDQGLQFLIQYYNGEERAKGNILERFSAQQFPDLHSELNLSSLELGDSALYFCASSVGGVNTEAFFGQGTRLTVV.

The V gene is TRBV7-8, the J gene TRBJ2-7; 8 bases align to TRBD1. The germline V gene has CDR1 SGHVS and CDR2 FQNEAQ. This CDR3 is 16 amino acids long. V trimming: 1 base; J trimming: 4 bases; junction bases outside the gene matches: 9. DNA for the CDR3: TGTGCCAGCAGCTTAGGCGACAGGGGAATCGGGTACGAGCAGTACTTC. Translation: CASSLGDRGIGYEQYF. Supplemented by reference TRBV7-8 and TRBJ2-7, the full variable domain reads GAGVSQSPRYKVAKRGQDVALRCDPISGHVSLFWYQQALGQGPEFLTYFQNEAQLDKSGLPSDRFFAERPEGSVSTLKIQRTQQEDSAVYLCASSLGDRGIGYEQYFGPGTRLTVT.

This clone was observed a single time. Different DNA sequences within this sample yield the same CDR3. V and J are TRBV5-1 and TRBJ2-2, with D possibly matching TRBD2 (5 bases). In germline, CDR1 is SGHRS, CDR2 YFSETQ. The CDR3 is 15 amino acids. Deletions cut 0 bases from V and 0 bases from J, with 6 bases between. CDR3 loop: CASSLGGANTGELFF. In nucleotides, the CDR3 is TGCGCCAGCAGCTTGGGGGGAGCGAACACCGGGGAGCTGTTTTTT.

The chain couples TRBV5-6 to TRBJ2-7; maybe TRBD1 (5 bases). CDR1 and CDR2 from the germline V gene are SGHDT and YYEEEE. V was trimmed by 2 bases and J by 5 bases, leaving 17 bases between them. This CDR3 is built from 15 residues. Here the CDR3 DNA reads TGTGCCAGCAGCTTTAAGGTGGCAGGGTGGAACGAGCAGTACTTC. Translating it yields CASSFKVAGWNEQYF.

This rearrangement joins TRBV7-3 to TRBJ2-3, with 8 bases aligning to TRBD2. In germline, CDR1 is SGHTA, CDR2 FQGTGA. V shed 5 bases and J 2 bases; nucleotides not matched to a gene: 9. The CDR3 is 16 residues long. The CDR3 DNA is TGTGCCAGCAGCCCAATCAGCGGGGGAAACACAGATACGCAGTATTTT. As protein: CASSPISGGNTDTQYF.

This clone was recorded only once. The gene calls are TRBV6-5 and TRBJ2-2; 7 positions match TRBD1. V dropped 7 bases and J dropped 7; count of bases not matched to a gene: 3. Per the germline V gene, CDR1 is MNHEY and CDR2 is SVGAGI. The CDR3 contains 12 residues. CDR3 in DNA: TGTGCCAGCAAGACAGGGTACGGGGAGCTGTTTTTT. Translation gives CASKTGYGELFF.

This chain links TRBV5-1 with TRBJ2-5, with D perhaps matching TRBD1 (5 bases). This CDR3 contains 14 residues. The V and J ends lost 0 bases and 7 bases respectively, with 13 bases between them. CDR1 is SGHRS and CDR2 is YFSETQ in the germline V gene. In DNA form, the CDR3 reads TGCGCCAGCAGCTTGGACAGGATTTCAGGGACCCAGTACTTC. Protein product: CASSLDRISGTQYF.

The chain couples TRBV5-5 to TRBJ2-1, with 8 bases identical to TRBD2. The CDR3 runs 15 residues. Losses at the gene ends were 4 bases for V and 5 bases for J; bases not matched to a gene: 8. Germline lookup yields CDR1 SGHKS and CDR2 YYEKEE (reference sequence). In DNA, the CDR3 is TGTGCCAGCAGCCATCCCCAAGCGGGGGACAATGAGCAGTTCTTC. Residues: CASSHPQAGDNEQFF.

This clone appeared a few times. The sample contains more than one DNA sequence encoding this CDR3. This sequence joins TRBV28 and TRBJ1-5; TRBD1 is a possible D gene (5 bases). V lost 1 base and J lost 0, with 7 bases in between. CDR1 MDHEN and CDR2 SYDVKM come from the germline V gene. This CDR3 region has 15 residues. In DNA, the CDR3 is TGTGCCAGCAGTTTATCCGGGGGTAGCAATCAGCCCCAGCATTTT. This sequence encodes CASSLSGGSNQPQHF.

The CDR3 reads CASSLDGGRWDTQYF. The CDR3, as DNA: TGCGCCAGCAGCTTGGATGGGGGCCGTTGGGATACGCAGTATTTT. V and J are TRBV5-1 and TRBJ2-3, with D perhaps TRBD1 (6 bases). The V end lost 0 bases, the J end lost 6 bases, and 14 bases lay between the germline ends. Germline V CDR1 and CDR2: SGHRS, YFSETQ. The CDR3 covers 15 residues. The full variable domain, completed using reference TRBV5-1 and TRBJ2-3, is KAGVTQTPRYLIKTRGQQVTLSCSPISGHRSVSWYQQTPGQGLQFLFEYFSETQRNKGNFPGRFSGRQFSNSRSEMNVSTLELGDSALYLCASSLDGGRWDTQYFGPGTRLTVL.

The V call is TRBV18, the J call TRBJ1-2; 7 bases align to TRBD1. Trimming took 0 bases from V and 8 from J; bases not matched to a gene: 12. The CDR3 totals 16 residues. Germline values: CDR1 KGHSH, CDR2 LQKENI. In nucleotides, the CDR3 is TGTGCCAGCTCACCACCGGTGCCAGGGGGTACACGGGGCTACACCTTC. It specifies CASSPPVPGGTRGYTF.

This clone came up once. The chain couples TRBV5-1 to TRBJ2-3; TRBD2 aligns across 9 bases. V shed 0 bases, J shed 6 bases, and the junction held 8 bases outside the gene matches. Germline V gene data show CDR1 as SGHRS and CDR2 as YFSETQ. This CDR3 has 16 residues. CDR3 loop: CASSLVGGGATDTQYF. CDR3 in DNA: TGCGCCAGCAGCTTGGTCGGCGGGGGGGCAACGGATACGCAGTATTTT.

The CDR3 DNA reads as TGTGCCAGCGCTCCATCAGGGGGCGGCAATCAGCCCCAGCATTTT. It is translated as CASAPSGGGNQPQHF. This chain connects TRBV2 to TRBJ1-5; 8 bases are shared with TRBD1. CDR1 is SNHLY, CDR2 FYNNEI, per germline. This CDR3 is 15 amino acids long. The J segment lost 2 bases and the V segment lost 8 bases, leaving 8 bases of the junction unmatched. The entire variable domain, with the rest obtained from reference TRBV2 and TRBJ1-5, is as follows: EPEVTQTPSHQVTQMGQEVILRCVPISNHLYFYWYRQILGQKVEFLVSFYNNEISEKSEIFDDQFSVERPDGSNFTLKIRSTKLEDSAMYFCASAPSGGGNQPQHFGDGTRLSIL.

The chain uses TRBV5-1 and TRBJ2-7; 9 bases map to TRBD2. Germline V gene data show CDR1 as SGHRS and CDR2 as YFSETQ. There are 16 residues in the CDR3. J lost 1 base, V lost 4 bases, and 9 bases had no gene match. Written as DNA, the CDR3 is TGCGCCAGCAGCACCAGGACTAGCGCTTTTTCCTACGAGCAGTACTTC. This translates into CASSTRTSAFSYEQYF.

V and J are TRBV7-2 and TRBJ1-4, with D perhaps TRBD1 (5 bases). Germline V gene sequence: CDR1 SGHTA, CDR2 FQGNSA. The CDR3 runs 15 residues. V dropped 2 bases and J dropped 11 bases, with 18 bases sitting between them. This CDR3 is CASSLKAQGVVKLFF. The DNA for the CDR3 is TGTGCCAGCAGCTTAAAGGCCCAGGGTGTAGTTAAACTGTTTTTT. The complete variable domain, with remaining parts taken from reference TRBV7-2 and TRBJ1-4, reads GAGVSQSPSNKVTEKGKDVELRCDPISGHTALYWYRQSLGQGLEFLIYFQGNSAPDKSGLPSDRFSAERTGGSVSTLTIQRTQQEDSAVYLCASSLKAQGVVKLFFGSGTQLSVL.

The chain employs TRBV28 and TRBJ2-7; TRBD1 agrees at 9 bases. The germline V gene encodes CDR1 MDHEN and CDR2 SYDVKM. After removal of 6 bases from V and 2 bases from J, the junction contained 8 bases not matched to a gene. The CDR3 has 15 amino acids. Here the CDR3 reads CASRTMWDRAYEQYF. The CDR3 nucleotides read TGTGCCAGCAGGACAATGTGGGACAGGGCCTACGAGCAGTACTTC.

The rearrangement joins TRBV5-4 to TRBJ2-5; TRBD2 might be the D (6 bases). Per the germline V gene, CDR1 is SGHNT and CDR2 is YYREEE (reference sequence). V shed 2 bases and J shed 9 bases, with 14 bases lying between them. This CDR3 has 13 residues. This CDR3 reads CASSFTSNQAQYF. Written as DNA, the CDR3 is TGTGCCAGCAGCTTTACTAGCAACCAGGCCCAGTACTTC. Filled out from reference TRBV5-4 and TRBJ2-5, the complete variable domain reads ETGVTQSPTHLIKTRGQQVTLRCSSQSGHNTVSWYQQALGQGPQFIFQYYREEENGRGNFPPRFSGLQFPNYSSELNVNALELDDSALYLCASSFTSNQAQYFGPGTRLLVL.

The chain uses TRBV2 and TRBJ2-2; 10 positions match TRBD2. CDR1 is SNHLY and CDR2 is FYNNEI in the germline V gene. The CDR3 length is 17 residues. The junction had 6 bases not matched to a gene; V was cut back by 0 bases and J by 5 bases. DNA of the CDR3: TGTGCCAGCAGTGAAGCGCCGCTAGCGGGGGTTACCGGGGAGCTGTTTTTT. The encoded protein is CASSEAPLAGVTGELFF.

The chain couples TRBV29-1 to TRBJ2-7; no clear D gene. V dropped 0 bases and J dropped 4 bases, with 7 bases sitting between them. Germline V lookup: CDR1 SQVTM, CDR2 ANQGSEA. This CDR3 has 12 residues. The CDR3 is CSVEDLSYEQYF. The CDR3 region has the DNA TGCAGCGTTGAAGATCTCTCTTACGAGCAGTACTTC.